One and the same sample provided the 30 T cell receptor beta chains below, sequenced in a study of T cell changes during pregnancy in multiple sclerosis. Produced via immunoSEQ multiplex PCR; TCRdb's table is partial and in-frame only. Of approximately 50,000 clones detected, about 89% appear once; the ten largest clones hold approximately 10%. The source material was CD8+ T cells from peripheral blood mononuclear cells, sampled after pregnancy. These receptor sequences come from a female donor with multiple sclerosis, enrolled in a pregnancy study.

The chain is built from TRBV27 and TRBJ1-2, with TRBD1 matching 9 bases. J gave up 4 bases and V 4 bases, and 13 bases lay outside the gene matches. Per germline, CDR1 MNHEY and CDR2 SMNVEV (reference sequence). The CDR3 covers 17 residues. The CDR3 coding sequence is TGTGCCAGCAGTTCCCCCGGGACAGGGATCGGGTCCTATGGCTACACCTTC. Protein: CASSSPGTGIGSYGYTF.

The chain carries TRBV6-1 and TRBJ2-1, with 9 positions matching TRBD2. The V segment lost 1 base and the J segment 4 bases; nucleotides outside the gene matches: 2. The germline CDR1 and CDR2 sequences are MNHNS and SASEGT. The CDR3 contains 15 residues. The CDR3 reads CASSEVAGAYNEQFF. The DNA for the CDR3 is TGTGCCAGCAGTGAAGTAGCGGGGGCTTACAATGAGCAGTTCTTC.

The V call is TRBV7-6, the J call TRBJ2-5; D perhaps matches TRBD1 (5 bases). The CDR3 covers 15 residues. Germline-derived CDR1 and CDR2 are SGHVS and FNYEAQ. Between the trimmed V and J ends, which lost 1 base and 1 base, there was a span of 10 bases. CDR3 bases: TGTGCCAGCAGCTTAGTTCCAGGGCTCCAAGAGACCCAGTACTTC. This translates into CASSLVPGLQETQYF.

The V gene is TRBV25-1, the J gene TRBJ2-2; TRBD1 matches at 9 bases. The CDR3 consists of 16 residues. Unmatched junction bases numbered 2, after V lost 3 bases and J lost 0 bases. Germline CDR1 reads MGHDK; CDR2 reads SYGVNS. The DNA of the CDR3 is TGTGCCAGCAGTGAGGGGACAGGGCCGAACACCGGGGAGCTGTTTTTT. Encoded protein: CASSEGTGPNTGELFF.

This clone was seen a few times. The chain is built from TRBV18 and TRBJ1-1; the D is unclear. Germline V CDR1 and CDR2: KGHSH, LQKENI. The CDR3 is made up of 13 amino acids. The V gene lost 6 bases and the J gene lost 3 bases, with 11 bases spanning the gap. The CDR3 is CASSPDGDTEAFF. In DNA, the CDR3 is TGTGCCAGCTCCCCTGACGGGGACACTGAAGCTTTCTTT.

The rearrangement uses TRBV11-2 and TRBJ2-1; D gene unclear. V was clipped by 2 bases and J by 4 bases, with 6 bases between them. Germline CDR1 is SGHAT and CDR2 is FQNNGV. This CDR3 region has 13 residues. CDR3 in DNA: TGTGCCAGCAGCTTACTAGTTTACAATGAGCAGTTCTTC. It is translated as CASSLLVYNEQFF.

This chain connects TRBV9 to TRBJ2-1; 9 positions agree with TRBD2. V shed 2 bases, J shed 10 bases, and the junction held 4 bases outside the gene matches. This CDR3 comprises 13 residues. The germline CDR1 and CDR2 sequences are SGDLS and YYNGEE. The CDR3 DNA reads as TGTGCCAGCAGCGTGGGACTAGCCGGGGAGCAGTTCTTC. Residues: CASSVGLAGEQFF.

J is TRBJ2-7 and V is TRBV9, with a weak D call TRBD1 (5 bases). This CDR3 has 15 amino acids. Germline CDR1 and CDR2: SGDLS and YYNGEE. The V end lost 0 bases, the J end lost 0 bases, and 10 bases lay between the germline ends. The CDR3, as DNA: TGTGCCAGCAGCGTAGCTATAGACAGCTCCTACGAGCAGTACTTC. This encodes CASSVAIDSSYEQYF.

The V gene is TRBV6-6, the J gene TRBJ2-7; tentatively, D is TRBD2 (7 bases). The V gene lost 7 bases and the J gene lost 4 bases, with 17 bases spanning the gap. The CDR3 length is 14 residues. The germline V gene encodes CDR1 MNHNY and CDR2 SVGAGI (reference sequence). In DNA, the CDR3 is TGTGCCAGCAATGAGAACGGGGGGCCGTACGAGCAGTACTTC. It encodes CASNENGGPYEQYF.

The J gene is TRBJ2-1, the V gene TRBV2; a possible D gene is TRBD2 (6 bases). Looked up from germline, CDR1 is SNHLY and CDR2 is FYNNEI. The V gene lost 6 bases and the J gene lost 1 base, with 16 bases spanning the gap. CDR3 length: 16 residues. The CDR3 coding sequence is TGTGCCAGCAGGTCTCCGGGACTTCTATCCTACAATGAGCAGTTCTTC. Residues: CASRSPGLLSYNEQFF.

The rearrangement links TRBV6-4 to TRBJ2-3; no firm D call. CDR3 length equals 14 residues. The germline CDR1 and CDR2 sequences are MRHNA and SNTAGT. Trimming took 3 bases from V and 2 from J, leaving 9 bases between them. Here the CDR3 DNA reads TGTGCCAGCAGTGAAGGAGAAGACACAGATACGCAGTATTTT. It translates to CASSEGEDTDTQYF.

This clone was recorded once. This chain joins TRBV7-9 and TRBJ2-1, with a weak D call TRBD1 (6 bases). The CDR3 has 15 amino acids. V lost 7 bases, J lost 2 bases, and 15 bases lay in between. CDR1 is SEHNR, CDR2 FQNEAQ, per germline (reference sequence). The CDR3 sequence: CASTLLGAPYNEQFF. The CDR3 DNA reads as TGTGCCAGCACCCTCCTGGGGGCACCCTACAATGAGCAGTTCTTC.

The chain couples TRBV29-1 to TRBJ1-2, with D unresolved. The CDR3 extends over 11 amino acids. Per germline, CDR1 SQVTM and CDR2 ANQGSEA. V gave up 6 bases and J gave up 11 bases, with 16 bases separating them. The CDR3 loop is CSVPLAFGYTF. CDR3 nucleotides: TGCAGCGTCCCCCTGGCATTCGGGTACACCTTC.

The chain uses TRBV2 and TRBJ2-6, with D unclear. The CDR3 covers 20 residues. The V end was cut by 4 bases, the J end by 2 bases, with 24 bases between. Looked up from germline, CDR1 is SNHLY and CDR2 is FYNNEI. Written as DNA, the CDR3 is TGTGCCAGCAGTGGACAAAGTATGAACGTAGTCTTAACTGGGGCCAACGTCCTGACTTTC. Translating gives CASSGQSMNVVLTGANVLTF.

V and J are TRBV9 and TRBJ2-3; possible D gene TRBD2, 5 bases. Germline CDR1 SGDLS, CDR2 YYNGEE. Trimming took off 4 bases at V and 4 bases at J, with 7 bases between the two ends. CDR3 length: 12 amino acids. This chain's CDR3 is CASSRGSDTQYF. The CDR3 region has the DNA TGTGCCAGCAGCCGAGGGTCAGATACGCAGTATTTT. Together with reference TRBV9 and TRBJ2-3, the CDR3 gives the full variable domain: DSGVTQTPKHLITATGQRVTLRCSPRSGDLSVYWYQQSLDQGLQFLIQYYNGEERAKGNILERFSAQQFPDLHSELNLSSLELGDSALYFCASSRGSDTQYFGPGTRLTVL.

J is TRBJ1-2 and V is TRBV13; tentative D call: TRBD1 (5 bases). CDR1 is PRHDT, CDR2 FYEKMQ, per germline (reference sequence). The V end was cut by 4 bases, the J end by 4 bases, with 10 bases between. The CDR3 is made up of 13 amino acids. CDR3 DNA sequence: TGTGCCAGCAGCTCCGTGGACATCTATGGCTACACCTTC. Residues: CASSSVDIYGYTF.

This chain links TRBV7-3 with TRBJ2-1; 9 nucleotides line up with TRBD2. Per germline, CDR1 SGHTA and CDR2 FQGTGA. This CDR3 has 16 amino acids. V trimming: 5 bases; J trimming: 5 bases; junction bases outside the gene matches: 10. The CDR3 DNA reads TGTGCCAGCAGCCCTAGCGGGGCAGGAGGGGACAATGAGCAGTTCTTC. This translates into CASSPSGAGGDNEQFF.

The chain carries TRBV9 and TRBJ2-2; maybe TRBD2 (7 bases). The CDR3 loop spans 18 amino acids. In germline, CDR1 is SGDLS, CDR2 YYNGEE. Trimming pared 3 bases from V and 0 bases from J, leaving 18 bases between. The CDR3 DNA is TGTGCCAGCAGCGGAGAGGGGGGGGACAACGCGAACACCGGGGAGCTGTTTTTT. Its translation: CASSGEGGDNANTGELFF. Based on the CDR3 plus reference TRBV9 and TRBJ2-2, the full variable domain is DSGVTQTPKHLITATGQRVTLRCSPRSGDLSVYWYQQSLDQGLQFLIQYYNGEERAKGNILERFSAQQFPDLHSELNLSSLELGDSALYFCASSGEGGDNANTGELFFGEGSRLTVL.

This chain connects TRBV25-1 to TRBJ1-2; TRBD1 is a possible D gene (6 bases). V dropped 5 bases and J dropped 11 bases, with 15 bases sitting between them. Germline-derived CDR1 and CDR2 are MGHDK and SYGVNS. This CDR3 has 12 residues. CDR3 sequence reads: CASSFDGGLYTF. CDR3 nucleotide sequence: TGTGCCAGCAGTTTTGACGGGGGGCTTTACACCTTC.

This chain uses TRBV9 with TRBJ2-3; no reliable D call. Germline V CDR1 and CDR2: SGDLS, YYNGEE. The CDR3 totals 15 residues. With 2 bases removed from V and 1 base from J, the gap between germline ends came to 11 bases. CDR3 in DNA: TGTGCCAGCAGCGTTCGGTCGGGTGGCACAGATACGCAGTATTTT. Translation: CASSVRSGGTDTQYF.

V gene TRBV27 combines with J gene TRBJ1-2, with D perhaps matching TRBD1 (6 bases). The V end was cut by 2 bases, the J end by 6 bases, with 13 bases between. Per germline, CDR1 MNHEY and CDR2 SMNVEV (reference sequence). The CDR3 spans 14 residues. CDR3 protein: CASSLRSGADGYTF. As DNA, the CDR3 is TGTGCCAGCAGTTTAAGGTCAGGGGCGGATGGCTACACCTTC.

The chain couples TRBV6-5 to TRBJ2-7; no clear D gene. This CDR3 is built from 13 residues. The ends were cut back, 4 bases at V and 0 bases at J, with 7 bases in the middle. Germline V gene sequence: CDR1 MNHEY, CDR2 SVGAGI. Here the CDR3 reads CASSWRSSYEQYF. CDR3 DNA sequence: TGTGCCAGCAGTTGGCGGAGCTCCTACGAGCAGTACTTC.

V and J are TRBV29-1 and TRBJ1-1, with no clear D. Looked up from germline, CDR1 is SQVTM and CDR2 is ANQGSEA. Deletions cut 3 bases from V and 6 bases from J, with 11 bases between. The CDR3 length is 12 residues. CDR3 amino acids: CSVEGSSAEAFF. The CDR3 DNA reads TGCAGCGTTGAGGGGTCTAGCGCTGAAGCTTTCTTT.

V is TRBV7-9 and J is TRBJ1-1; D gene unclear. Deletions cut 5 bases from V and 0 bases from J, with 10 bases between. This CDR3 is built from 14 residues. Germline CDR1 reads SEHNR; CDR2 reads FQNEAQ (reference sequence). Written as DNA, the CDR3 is TGTGCCAGCAGCCTACGCGGAATGAACACTGAAGCTTTCTTT. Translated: CASSLRGMNTEAFF.

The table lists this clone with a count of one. The CDR3 coding sequence is TGTGCCAGCAGCTCCACTAGCGGGGGGGCCCATGAGCAGTTCTTC. Translation gives CASSSTSGGAHEQFF. V is TRBV13 and J is TRBJ2-1; 13 bases fit TRBD2. Germline V gives CDR1 PRHDT, CDR2 FYEKMQ (reference sequence). This CDR3 spans 15 amino acids. V gave up 4 bases and J gave up 8 bases; unmatched junction bases: 5.

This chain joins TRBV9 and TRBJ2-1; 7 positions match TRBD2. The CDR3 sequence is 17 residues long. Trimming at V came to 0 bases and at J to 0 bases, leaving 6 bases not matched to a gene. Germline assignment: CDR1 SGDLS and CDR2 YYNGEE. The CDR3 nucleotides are TGTGCCAGCAGCGTAGAGAGCGGGGCAAGCTCCTACAATGAGCAGTTCTTC. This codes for CASSVESGASSYNEQFF.

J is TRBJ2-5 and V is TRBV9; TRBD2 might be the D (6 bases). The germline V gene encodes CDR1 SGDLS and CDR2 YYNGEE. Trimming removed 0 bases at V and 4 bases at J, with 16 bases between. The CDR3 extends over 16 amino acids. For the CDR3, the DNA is TGTGCCAGCAGCGTAGAAGGTGCTGGGGAGGTAGAGACCCAGTACTTC. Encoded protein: CASSVEGAGEVETQYF.

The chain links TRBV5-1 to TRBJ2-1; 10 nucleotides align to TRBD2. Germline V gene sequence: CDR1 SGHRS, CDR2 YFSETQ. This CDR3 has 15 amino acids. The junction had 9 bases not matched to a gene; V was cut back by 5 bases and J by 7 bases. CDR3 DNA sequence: TGCGCCAGCAGTGGGGCCAGCGGGGGGGCGAATGAGCAGTTCTTC. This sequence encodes CASSGASGGANEQFF.

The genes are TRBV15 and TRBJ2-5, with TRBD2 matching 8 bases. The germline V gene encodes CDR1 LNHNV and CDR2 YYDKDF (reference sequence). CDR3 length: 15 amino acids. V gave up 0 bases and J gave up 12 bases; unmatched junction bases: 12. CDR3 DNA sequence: TGTGCCACCAGCAGAGAACGCGGCGGGGGGCCCCTAGAGTACTTC. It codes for CATSRERGGGPLEYF. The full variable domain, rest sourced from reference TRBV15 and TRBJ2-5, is DAMVIQNPRYQVTQFGKPVTLSCSQTLNHNVMYWYQQKSSQAPKLLFHYYDKDFNNEADTPDNFQSRRPNTSFCFLDIRSPGLGDTAMYLCATSRERGGGPLEYFGPGTRLLVL.

The CDR3 DNA sequence: TGTGCCTGGAGTTCTTTGGGACATCCTGAAGCTTTCTTT. Translating gives CAWSSLGHPEAFF. This chain links TRBV30 with TRBJ1-1, with D possibly TRBD1 on 6 matching bases. This CDR3 region has 13 residues. Germline CDR1 reads GTSNPN; CDR2 reads SVGIG (reference sequence). Trimming removed 2 bases from V and 6 bases from J, with 13 bases in between. Variable domain in full (rest from reference TRBV30 and TRBJ1-1): SQTIHQWPATLVQPVGSPLSLECTVEGTSNPNLYWYRQAAGRGLQLLFYSVGIGQISSEVPQNLSASRPQDRQFILSSKKLLLSDSGFYLCAWSSLGHPEAFFGQGTRLTVV.